This record concerns one TCR beta chain sequence. Its antigen is undetermined. This record comes from a study of lymphopenia after photon versus proton radiotherapy. The CDR3 totals 15 residues. The germline V and J ends were trimmed by 7 bases and 4 bases, with 17 bases remaining between them. Germline loops: CDR1 SNHLY, CDR2 FYNNEI. General study results and limits: Under photons, naive T cells and diversity fell while effector/memory populations rose.

TCRdb's table, derived via immunoSEQ multiplex PCR, lists solely in-frame clones and lacks some. The sample lists more than 30,000 clones, more than 75% occurring once. Sequencing used peripheral blood, obtained from a patient treated with photon-based radiotherapy. The sequence came from a man aged 50-60 years with gastric cancer. The V call is TRBV2, the J call TRBJ2-1; tentatively, D is TRBD2 (6 bases). The CDR3 nucleotides are TGTGCCAGCACCCCCGGGACTCTAACATACAATGAGCAGTTCTTC. This gives the protein CASTPGTLTYNEQFF.